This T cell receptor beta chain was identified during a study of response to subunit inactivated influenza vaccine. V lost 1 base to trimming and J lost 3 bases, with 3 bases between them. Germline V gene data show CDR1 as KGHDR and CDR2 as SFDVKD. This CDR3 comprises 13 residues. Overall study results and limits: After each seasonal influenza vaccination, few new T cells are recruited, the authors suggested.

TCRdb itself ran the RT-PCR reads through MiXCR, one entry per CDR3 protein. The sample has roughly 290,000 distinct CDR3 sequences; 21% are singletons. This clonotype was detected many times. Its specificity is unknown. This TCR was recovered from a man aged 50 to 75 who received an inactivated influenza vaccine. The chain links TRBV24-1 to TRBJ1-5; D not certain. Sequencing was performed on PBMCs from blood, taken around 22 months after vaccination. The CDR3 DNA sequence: TGTGCCACCAGTGATTTCCACAATCAGCCCCAGCATTTT. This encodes CATSDFHNQPQHF.